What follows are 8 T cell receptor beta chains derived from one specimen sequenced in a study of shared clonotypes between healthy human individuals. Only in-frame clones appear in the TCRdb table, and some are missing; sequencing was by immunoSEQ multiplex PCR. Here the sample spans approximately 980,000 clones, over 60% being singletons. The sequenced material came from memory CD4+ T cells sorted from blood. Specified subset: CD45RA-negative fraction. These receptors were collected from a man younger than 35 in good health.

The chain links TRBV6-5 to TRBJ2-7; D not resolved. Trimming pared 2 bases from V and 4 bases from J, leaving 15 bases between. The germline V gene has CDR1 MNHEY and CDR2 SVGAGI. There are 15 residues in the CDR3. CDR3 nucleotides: TGTGCCAGCAGTTACAAAGGTCCCTCCGTATACGAGCAGTACTTC. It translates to CASSYKGPSVYEQYF.

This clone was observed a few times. The CDR3 reads CATSRPTGSLTYSNQPQHF. The CDR3 DNA follows: TGTGCCACCAGCAGGCCCACGGGCTCCTTGACTTATAGCAATCAGCCCCAGCATTTT. The genes are TRBV15 and TRBJ1-5; D remains ambiguous. The CDR3 covers 19 residues. The V gene lost 3 bases and the J gene lost 0 bases, with 21 bases spanning the gap. The germline V gene encodes CDR1 LNHNV and CDR2 YYDKDF (reference sequence). Variable domain in full (rest from reference TRBV15 and TRBJ1-5): DAMVIQNPRYQVTQFGKPVTLSCSQTLNHNVMYWYQQKSSQAPKLLFHYYDKDFNNEADTPDNFQSRRPNTSFCFLDIRSPGLGDTAMYLCATSRPTGSLTYSNQPQHFGDGTRLSIL.

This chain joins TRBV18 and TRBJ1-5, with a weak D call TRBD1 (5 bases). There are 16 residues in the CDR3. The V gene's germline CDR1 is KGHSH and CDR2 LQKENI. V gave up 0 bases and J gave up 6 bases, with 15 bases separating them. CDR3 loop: CASSPPNAWQGQPQHF. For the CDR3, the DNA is TGTGCCAGCTCACCACCGAATGCATGGCAGGGTCAGCCCCAGCATTTT.

The CDR3 region has the DNA TGTGCCACCATGATACAGCTGAGCTCCTACAATGAGCAGTTCTTC. Its protein is CATMIQLSSYNEQFF. This rearrangement joins TRBV28 to TRBJ2-1, with unresolved D. Per the germline V gene, CDR1 is MDHEN and CDR2 is SYDVKM. Trimming removed 10 bases at V and 0 bases at J, with 16 bases between. This CDR3 contains 15 residues.

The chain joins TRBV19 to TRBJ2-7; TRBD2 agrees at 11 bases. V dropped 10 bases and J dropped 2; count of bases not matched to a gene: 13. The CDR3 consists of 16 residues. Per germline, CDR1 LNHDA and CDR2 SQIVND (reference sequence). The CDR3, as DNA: TGTGCCACCAGACAAACCGGGACTAGCGGAACCTACGAGCAGTACTTC. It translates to CATRQTGTSGTYEQYF.

CDR3 coding DNA: TGTGCCAGCAGCGTCGAGGTGACCCAGTACTTC. This translates into CASSVEVTQYF. This chain uses TRBV5-6 with TRBJ2-5; no clear D. In germline, CDR1 is SGHDT, CDR2 YYEEEE. CDR3 size: 11 residues. V was pared by 4 bases and J by 7 bases, with 8 bases between.

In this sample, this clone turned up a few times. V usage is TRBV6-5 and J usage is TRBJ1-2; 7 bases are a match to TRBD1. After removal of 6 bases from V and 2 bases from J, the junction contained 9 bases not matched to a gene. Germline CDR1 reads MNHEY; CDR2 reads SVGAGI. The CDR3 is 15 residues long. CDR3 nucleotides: TGTGCCAGCAGACACACGGCGACAGGGAACTATGGCTACACCTTC. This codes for CASRHTATGNYGYTF.

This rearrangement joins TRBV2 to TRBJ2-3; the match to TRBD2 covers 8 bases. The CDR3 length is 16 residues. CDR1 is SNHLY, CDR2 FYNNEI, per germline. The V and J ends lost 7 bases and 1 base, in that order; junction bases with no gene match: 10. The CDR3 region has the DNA TGTGCCAGCACGGAACGGGCGGGGGGTCGCACAGATACGCAGTATTTT. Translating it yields CASTERAGGRTDTQYF.